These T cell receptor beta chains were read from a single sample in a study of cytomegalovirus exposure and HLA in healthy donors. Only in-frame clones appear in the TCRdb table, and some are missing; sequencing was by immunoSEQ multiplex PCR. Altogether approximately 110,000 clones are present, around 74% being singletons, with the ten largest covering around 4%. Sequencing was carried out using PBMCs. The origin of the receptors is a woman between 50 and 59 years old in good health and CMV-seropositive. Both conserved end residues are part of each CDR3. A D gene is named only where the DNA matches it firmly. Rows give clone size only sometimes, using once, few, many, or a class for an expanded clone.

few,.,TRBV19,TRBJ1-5,CASWAGGQPQHF,TGTGCCAGCTGGGCGGGGGGCCAGCCCCAGCATTTT
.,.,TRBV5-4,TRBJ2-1,CASSVDYQSYNEQFF,TGTGCCAGCAGCGTTGACTACCAGTCCTACAATGAGCAGTTCTTC
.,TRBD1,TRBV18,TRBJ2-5,CASSPGTGGRETQYF,TGTGCCAGCTCACCAGGGACAGGGGGCCGGGAGACCCAGTACTTC
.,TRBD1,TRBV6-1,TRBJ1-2,CASSEGPAGTDGSGYTF,TGTGCCAGCAGTGAAGGACCGGCCGGGACAGACGGCAGCGGCTACACCTTC
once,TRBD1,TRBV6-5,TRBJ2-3,CASSRDRGRTDTQYF,TGTGCCAGCAGTAGGGACAGGGGGCGGACAGATACGCAGTATTTT
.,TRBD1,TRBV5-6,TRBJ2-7,CASSSPGTDYEQYF,TGTGCCAGCAGCTCCCCAGGGACAGACTACGAGCAGTACTTC
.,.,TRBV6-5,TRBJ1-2,CASSPRQSYGYTF,TGTGCCAGCAGTCCTAGACAGTCGTATGGCTACACCTTC
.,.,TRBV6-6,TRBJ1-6,CASSYRAGVGMSPLHF,TGTGCCAGCAGTTACCGCGCGGGGGTTGGTATGTCACCCCTCCACTTT
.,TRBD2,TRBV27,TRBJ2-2,CASSLGGTSGGPNTGELFF,TGTGCCAGCAGTTTGGGCGGGACTAGCGGGGGCCCGAACACCGGGGAGCTGTTTTTT
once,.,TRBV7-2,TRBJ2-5,CASSPDSYQETQYF,TGTGCCAGCAGCCCCGACAGCTACCAAGAGACCCAGTACTTC
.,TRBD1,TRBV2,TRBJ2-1,CASTQGQKTYNEQFF,TGTGCCAGCACTCAGGGACAGAAAACCTACAATGAGCAGTTCTTC
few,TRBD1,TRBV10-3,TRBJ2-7,CAIRGQGQTYEQYF,TGTGCCATCAGGGGACAGGGCCAAACCTACGAGCAGTACTTC
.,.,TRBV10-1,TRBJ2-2,CASSESGLAGELFF,TGCGCCAGCAGTGAGTCGGGGCTAGCCGGGGAGCTGTTTTTT
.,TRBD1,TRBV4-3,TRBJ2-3,CASSQDREGAITDTQYF,TGCGCCAGCAGCCAAGATAGAGAGGGGGCTATCACAGATACGCAGTATTTT
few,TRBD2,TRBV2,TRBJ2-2,CASSESGLAGGNTGELFF,TGTGCCAGCAGTGAATCTGGACTAGCGGGGGGGAACACCGGGGAGCTGTTTTTT
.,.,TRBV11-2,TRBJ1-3,CASSFEPRSRNTIYF,TGTGCCAGCAGCTTTGAGCCACGGTCCCGGAACACCATATATTTT
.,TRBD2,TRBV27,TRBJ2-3,CASTRKLAGINTQYF,TGTGCCAGCACCCGTAAGCTAGCGGGTATAAATACGCAGTATTTT
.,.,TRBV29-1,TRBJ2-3,CSVGGAGASTDTQYF,TGCAGCGTGGGGGGGGCGGGTGCTAGCACAGATACGCAGTATTTT
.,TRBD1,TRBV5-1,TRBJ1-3,CASSLTGGSGNTIYF,TGCGCCAGCAGCTTGACAGGGGGTAGTGGAAACACCATATATTTT
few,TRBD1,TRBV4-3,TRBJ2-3,CASSRDRGFTDTQYF,TGCGCCAGCAGCCGGGACAGGGGATTCACAGATACGCAGTATTTT
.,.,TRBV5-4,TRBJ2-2,CASSLVPGQNTGELFF,TGTGCCAGCAGCTTGGTTCCGGGACAGAACACCGGGGAGCTGTTTTTT
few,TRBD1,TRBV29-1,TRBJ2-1,CSARQGAMDEQFF,TGCAGCGCGCGGCAGGGGGCTATGGATGAGCAGTTCTTC
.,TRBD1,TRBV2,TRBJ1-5,CASSETGGTQPQHF,TGTGCCAGCAGTGAAACAGGGGGCACTCAGCCCCAGCATTTT
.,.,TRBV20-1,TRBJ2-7,CSASQPGEQYF,TGCAGTGCTAGCCAACCAGGCGAGCAGTACTTC
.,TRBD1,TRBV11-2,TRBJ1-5,CASSFNYRGNQPQHF,TGTGCCAGCAGCTTTAATTACAGGGGAAATCAGCCCCAGCATTTT
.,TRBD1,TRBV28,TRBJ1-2,CASSLWGDRGDGYTF,TGTGCCAGCAGTTTATGGGGGGACAGGGGGGATGGCTACACCTTC
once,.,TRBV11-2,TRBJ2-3,CASQQGLTDTQYF,TGTGCCAGCCAGCAGGGACTCACAGATACGCAGTATTTT
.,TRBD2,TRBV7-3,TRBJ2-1,CASSPGLAGNEQFF,TGTGCCAGCAGCCCTGGACTAGCGGGGAATGAGCAGTTCTTC
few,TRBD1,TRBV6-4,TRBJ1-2,CASSDRTGSTNYGYTF,TGTGCCAGCAGTGACAGGACAGGGTCCACTAACTATGGCTACACCTTC